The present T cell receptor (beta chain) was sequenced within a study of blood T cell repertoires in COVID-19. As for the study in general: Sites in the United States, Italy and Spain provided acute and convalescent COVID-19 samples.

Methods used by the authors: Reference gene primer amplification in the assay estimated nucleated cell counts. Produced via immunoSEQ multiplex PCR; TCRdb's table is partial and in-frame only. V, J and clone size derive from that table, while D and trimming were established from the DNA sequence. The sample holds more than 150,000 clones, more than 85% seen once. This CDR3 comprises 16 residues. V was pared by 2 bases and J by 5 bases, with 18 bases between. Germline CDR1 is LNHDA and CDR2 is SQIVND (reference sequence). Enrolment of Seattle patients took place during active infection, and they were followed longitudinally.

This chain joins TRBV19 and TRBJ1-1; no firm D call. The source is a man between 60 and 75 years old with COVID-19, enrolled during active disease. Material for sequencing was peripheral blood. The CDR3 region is CASSILQIPGDTEAFF. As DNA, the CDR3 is TGTGCCAGTAGTATATTACAGATCCCAGGCGATACTGAAGCTTTCTTT. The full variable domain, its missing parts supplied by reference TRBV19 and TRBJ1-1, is DGGITQSPKYLFRKEGQNVTLSCEQNLNHDAMYWYRQDPGQGLRLIYYSQIVNDFQKGDIAEGYSVSREKKESFPLTVTSAQKNPTAFYLCASSILQIPGDTEAFFGQGTRLTVV.